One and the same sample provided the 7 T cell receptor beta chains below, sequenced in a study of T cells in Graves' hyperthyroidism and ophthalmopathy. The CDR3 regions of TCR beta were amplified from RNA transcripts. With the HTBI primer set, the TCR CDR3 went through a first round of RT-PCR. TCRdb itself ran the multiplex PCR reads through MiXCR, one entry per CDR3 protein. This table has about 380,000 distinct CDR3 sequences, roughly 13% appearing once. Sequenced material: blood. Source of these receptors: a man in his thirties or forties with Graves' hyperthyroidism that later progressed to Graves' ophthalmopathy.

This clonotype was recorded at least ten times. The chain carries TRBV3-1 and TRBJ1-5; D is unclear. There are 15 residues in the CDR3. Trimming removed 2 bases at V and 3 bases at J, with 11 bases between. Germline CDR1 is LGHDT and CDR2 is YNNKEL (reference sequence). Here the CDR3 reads CASSQNPGNNQPQHF. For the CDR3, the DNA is TGTGCCAGCAGCCAAAATCCGGGTAACAATCAGCCCCAGCATTTT.

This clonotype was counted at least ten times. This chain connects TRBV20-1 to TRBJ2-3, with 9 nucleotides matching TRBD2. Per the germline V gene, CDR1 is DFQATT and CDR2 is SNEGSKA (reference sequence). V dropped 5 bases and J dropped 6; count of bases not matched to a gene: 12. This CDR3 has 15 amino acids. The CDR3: CSARRPAGGEDTQYF. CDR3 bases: TGCAGTGCTCGAAGACCAGCGGGGGGTGAGGATACGCAGTATTTT.

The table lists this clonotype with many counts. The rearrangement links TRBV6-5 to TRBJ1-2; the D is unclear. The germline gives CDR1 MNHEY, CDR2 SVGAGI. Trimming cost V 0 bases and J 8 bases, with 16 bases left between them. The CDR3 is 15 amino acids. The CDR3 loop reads CASSYSSRDPGGYTF. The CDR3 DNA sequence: TGTGCCAGCAGTTACTCATCCCGGGATCCCGGGGGCTACACCTTC.

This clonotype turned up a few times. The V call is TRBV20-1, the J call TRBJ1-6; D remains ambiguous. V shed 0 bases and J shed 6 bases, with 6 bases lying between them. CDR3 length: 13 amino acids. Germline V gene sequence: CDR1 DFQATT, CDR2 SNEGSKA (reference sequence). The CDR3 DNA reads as TGCAGTGCTAGAGATGGGCCTAATTCACCCCTCCACTTT. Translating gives CSARDGPNSPLHF.

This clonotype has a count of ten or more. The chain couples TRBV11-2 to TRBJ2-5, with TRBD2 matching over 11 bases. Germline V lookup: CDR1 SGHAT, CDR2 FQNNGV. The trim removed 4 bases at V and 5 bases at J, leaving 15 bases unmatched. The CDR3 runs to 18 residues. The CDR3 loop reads CASSSGQGRLAGLETQYF. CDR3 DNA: TGTGCCAGCAGCTCAGGACAGGGGAGACTAGCGGGGCTTGAGACCCAGTACTTC.

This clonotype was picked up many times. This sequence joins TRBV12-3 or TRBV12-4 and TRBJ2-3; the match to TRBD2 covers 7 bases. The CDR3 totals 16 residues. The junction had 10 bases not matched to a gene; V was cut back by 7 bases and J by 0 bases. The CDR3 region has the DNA TGTGCCAGCACCCCGAAAGCGGGGAGTAGCACAGATACGCAGTATTTT. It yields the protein CASTPKAGSSTDTQYF.

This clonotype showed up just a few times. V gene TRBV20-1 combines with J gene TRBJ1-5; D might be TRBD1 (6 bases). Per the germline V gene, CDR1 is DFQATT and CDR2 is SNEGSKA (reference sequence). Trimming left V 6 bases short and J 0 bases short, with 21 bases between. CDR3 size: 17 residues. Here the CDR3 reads CSAPSPRTVPSNQPQHF. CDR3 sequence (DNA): TGCAGTGCCCCGAGTCCCCGGACAGTTCCTAGCAATCAGCCCCAGCATTTT.